The 10 T cell receptor beta chains reported below all come from one sample, sequenced in a study of glioma-infiltrating T cells. TCR alpha and beta CDR3 regions were amplified from RNA using iRepertoire nested multiplex PCR. Via MiXCR, TCRdb re-called the multiplex PCR reads, giving one row per CDR3 protein. The repertoire consists of some 100,000 distinct CDR3 sequences, with less than 30% occurring once and the leading ten covering roughly 37%. Sequencing input: glioma tissue, nonneoplastic brain tissue, or PBMCs (not recorded which). Source of these receptors: a human donor with low-grade glioma or glioblastoma, undergoing nonglioma brain surgery, or in good health (not recorded which).

This clonotype was detected many times. The rearrangement links TRBV20-1 to TRBJ2-5; no clear D gene. From germline, CDR1 is DFQATT and CDR2 SNEGSKA (reference sequence). CDR3 length equals 13 residues. V lost 6 bases and J 7 bases, leaving 18 bases between the germline ends. DNA of the CDR3: TGCAGTGCGAGGAACCGGCAGGTGGTGACCCAGTACTTC. Translation: CSARNRQVVTQYF.

The table lists this clonotype with many counts. The chain carries TRBV29-1 and TRBJ2-5; 8 bases fit TRBD1. The CDR3 totals 15 residues. V was clipped by 1 base and J by 5 bases; unmatched bases: 9. The germline V gene encodes CDR1 SQVTM and CDR2 ANQGSEA. The CDR3 is CSVEVLAGGVETQYF. For the CDR3, the DNA is TGCAGCGTTGAAGTCCTGGCAGGGGGCGTTGAGACCCAGTACTTC. Looking up the rest from reference TRBV29-1 and TRBJ2-5 gives the full variable domain: SAVISQKPSRDICQRGTSLTIQCQVDSQVTMMFWYRQQPGQSLTLIATANQGSEATYESGFVIDKFPISRPNLTFSTLTVSNMSPEDSSIYLCSVEVLAGGVETQYFGPGTRLLVL.

This clonotype showed up many times. This chain connects TRBV7-9 to TRBJ2-2, with D uncertain. Germline V CDR1 and CDR2: SEHNR, FQNEAQ (reference sequence). This CDR3 has 15 amino acids. Deletions cut 6 bases from V and 4 bases from J, with 15 bases between. Here the CDR3 reads CASSHPQVLTGELFF. The CDR3 DNA reads TGTGCCAGCAGTCATCCCCAGGTTCTCACCGGGGAGCTGTTTTTT.

This clonotype came up many times. Germline and junction disagree at one end, which may indicate a read error. The genes are TRBV2 and TRBJ2-1; either TRBD1 or TRBD2 may supply D (5 bases each). This CDR3 region has 12 residues. The germline V gene has CDR1 SNHLY and CDR2 FYNNEI. The chain's CDR3 is CASRDTGTPPSF. For the CDR3, the DNA is TGTGCCAGCAGGGATACCGGGACCCCACCGAGCTTC.

This clonotype was seen repeatedly, ten times or more. The chain couples TRBV6-1 to TRBJ1-1; D ambiguous. The CDR3 consists of 13 residues. Between the trimmed V and J ends, which lost 7 bases and 1 base, there was a span of 10 bases. Germline V gene lookup returns CDR1 MNHNS and CDR2 SASEGT. This CDR3 is CASTPRQNTEAFF. DNA of the CDR3: TGTGCCAGCACCCCTCGACAGAACACTGAAGCTTTCTTT.

The rearrangement uses TRBV18 and TRBJ2-5; 9 nucleotides agree with TRBD2. This CDR3 has 16 residues. With V trimmed by 1 base and J by 0 bases, 3 bases remained unmatched. From germline, CDR1 is KGHSH and CDR2 LQKENI. CDR3 in amino acids: CASSPLAGADQETQYF. CDR3 in DNA: TGTGCCAGCTCACCACTAGCGGGGGCGGACCAAGAGACCCAGTACTTC.

Many counts were recorded for this clonotype. This chain uses TRBV3-1 with TRBJ2-3; D remains ambiguous. CDR1 is LGHDT, CDR2 YNNKEL, per germline (reference sequence). V gave up 1 base and J gave up 1 base, with 12 bases separating them. This CDR3 contains 16 residues. CDR3 sequence reads: CASSQGDGFGTDTQYF. CDR3 nucleotide sequence: TGTGCCAGCAGCCAAGGCGACGGGTTCGGCACAGATACGCAGTATTTT.

This clonotype occurred many times. This chain links TRBV6-1 with TRBJ1-5, with D unclear. The CDR3 extends over 15 amino acids. Germline CDR1 and CDR2: MNHNS and SASEGT. The V end was cut by 5 bases, the J end by 6 bases, with 17 bases between. The CDR3: CASSRGGIPGQPQHF. The DNA for the CDR3 is TGTGCCAGCAGTCGAGGAGGGATTCCGGGTCAGCCCCAGCATTTT.

A remark on this clonotype: A much bigger clone sits one base away, suggesting this may be a read error. This rearrangement joins TRBV4-1 to TRBJ1-2; D gene uncertain. CDR1 is MGHRA and CDR2 is YSYEKL in the germline V gene. The CDR3 totals 15 residues. V was pared by 0 bases and J by 7 bases, with 15 bases between. CDR3 sequence: CASSQDFAPYCGYTF. The CDR3 DNA sequence: TGCGCCAGCAGCCAAGATTTCGCTCCATACTGTGGCTACACCTTC.

This clonotype was detected many times. This chain joins TRBV20-1 and TRBJ1-2; perhaps TRBD1 as D (5 bases). This CDR3 has 12 amino acids. The germline V gene encodes CDR1 DFQATT and CDR2 SNEGSKA (reference sequence). Trimming pared 0 bases from V and 8 bases from J, leaving 10 bases between. Written as DNA, the CDR3 is TGCAGTGCTAGAGACGGGGCTGGCGGCTACACCTTC. Amino acids: CSARDGAGGYTF.